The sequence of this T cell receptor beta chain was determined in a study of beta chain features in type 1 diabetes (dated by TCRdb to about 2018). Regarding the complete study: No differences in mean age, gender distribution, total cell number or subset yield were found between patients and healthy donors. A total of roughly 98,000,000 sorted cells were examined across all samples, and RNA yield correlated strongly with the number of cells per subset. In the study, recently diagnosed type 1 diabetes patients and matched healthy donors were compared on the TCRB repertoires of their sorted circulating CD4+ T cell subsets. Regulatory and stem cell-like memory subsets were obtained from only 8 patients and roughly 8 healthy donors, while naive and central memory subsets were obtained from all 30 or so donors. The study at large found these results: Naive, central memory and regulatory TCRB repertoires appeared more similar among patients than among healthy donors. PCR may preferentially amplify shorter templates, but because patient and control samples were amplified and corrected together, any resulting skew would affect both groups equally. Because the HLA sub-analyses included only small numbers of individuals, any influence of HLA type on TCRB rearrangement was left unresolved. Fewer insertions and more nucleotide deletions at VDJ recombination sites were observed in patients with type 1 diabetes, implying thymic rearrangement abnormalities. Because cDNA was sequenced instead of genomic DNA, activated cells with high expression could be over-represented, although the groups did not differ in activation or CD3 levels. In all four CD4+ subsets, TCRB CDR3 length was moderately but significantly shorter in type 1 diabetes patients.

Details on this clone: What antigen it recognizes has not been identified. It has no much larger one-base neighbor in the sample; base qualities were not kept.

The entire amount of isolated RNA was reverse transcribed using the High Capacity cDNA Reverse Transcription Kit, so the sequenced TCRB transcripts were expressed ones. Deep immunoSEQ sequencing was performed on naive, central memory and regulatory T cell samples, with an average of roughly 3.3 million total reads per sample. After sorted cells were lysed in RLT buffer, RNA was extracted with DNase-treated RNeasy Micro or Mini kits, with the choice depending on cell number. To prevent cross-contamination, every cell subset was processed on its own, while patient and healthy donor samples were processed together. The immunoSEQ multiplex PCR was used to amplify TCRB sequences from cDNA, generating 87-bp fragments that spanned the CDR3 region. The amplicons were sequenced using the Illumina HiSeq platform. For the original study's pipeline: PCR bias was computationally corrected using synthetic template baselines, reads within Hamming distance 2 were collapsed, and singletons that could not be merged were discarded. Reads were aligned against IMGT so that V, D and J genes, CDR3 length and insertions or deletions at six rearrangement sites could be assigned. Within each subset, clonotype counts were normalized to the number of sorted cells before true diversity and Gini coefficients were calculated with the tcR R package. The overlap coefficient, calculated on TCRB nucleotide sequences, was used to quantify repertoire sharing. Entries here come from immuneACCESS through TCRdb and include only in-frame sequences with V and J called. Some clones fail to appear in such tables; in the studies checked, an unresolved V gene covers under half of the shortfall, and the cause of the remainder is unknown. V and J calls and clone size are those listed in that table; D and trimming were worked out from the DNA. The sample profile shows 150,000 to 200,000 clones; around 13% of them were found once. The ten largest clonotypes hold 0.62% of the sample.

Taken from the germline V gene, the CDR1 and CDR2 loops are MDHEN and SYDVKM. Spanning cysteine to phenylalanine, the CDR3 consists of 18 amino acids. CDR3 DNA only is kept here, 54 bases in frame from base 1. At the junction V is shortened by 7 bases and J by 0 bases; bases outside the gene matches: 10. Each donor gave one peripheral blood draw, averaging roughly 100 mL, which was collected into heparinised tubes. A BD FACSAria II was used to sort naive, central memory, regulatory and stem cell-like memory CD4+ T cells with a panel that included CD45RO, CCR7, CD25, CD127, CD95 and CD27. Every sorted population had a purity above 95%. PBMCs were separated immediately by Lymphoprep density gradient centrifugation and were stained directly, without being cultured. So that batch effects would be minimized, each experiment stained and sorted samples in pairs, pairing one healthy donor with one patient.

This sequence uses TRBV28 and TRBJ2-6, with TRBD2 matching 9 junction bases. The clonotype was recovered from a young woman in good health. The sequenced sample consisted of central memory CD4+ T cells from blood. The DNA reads TGTGCCAGCACCGATTCGGCGGGGGGGACCTCTGGGGCCAACGTCCTGACTTTC. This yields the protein CASTDSAGGTSGANVLTF.